This TCR beta chain is drawn from a study of molecular identifiers for immune sequencing clone quantification. Whole-study results and caveats: Underestimated sizes of highly expanded clones could result from identical TCR molecules that share a barcode.

Germline lookup yields CDR1 MNHEY and CDR2 SVGEGT. The CDR3 is 14 amino acids. Unmatched junction bases numbered 6, after V lost 5 bases and J lost 6 bases. TCRdb reprocessed the PCR reads via MiXCR and lists one record per CDR3 protein. The table shows about 98,000 distinct CDR3 sequences, with 35% occurring only once. Concerning this clonotype: Its cognate antigen is unknown.

This chain connects TRBV6-2 or TRBV6-3 to TRBJ2-1, with 8 bases identical to TRBD1. The source of this sequence is a human donor in good health. Some libraries in this study had Jurkat cell RNA spiked in. The sample taken for sequencing was naive CD8+ T cells from blood, with Jurkat cell RNA spiked in. Subset reported: FACS-sorted CD8+CD4-CCR7+CD45RA+ naive T cells. The CDR3 coding sequence is TGTGCCAGCAGTAGGACAGGGCAGCGCAATGAGCAGTTCTTC. This encodes CASSRTGQRNEQFF.